This is a list of T cell receptor beta chains from one sample in a study of T-cell memory formation after mild COVID-19. TCRdb re-called the 5' RACE reads with MiXCR, one entry per CDR3 protein. The profile shows 100,000 or so distinct CDR3 sequences, over 8.5% of them singletons. What was sequenced was PBMCs or a T cell subset sorted from them (not recorded which). These receptors originate from a young man who had mild COVID-19 (a few samples of this study predate the infection). Cell type and time point are not known. Both conserved end residues are part of each CDR3. A D gene is named only where the DNA matches it firmly. Part of the rows lack a size; the others show once, few, many or a class for expanded clones.

>NA|TRBV7-9|few|TRBJ1-6
TGTGCCAGCACCAACTTGGGAGTGTGGAATTCACCCCTCCACTTT
CASTNLGVWNSPLHF
>NA|TRBV7-8|NA|TRBJ2-3
TGTGCCAGCAGCTTAGTGGCGGGGTGGGGCACAGATACGCAGTATTTT
CASSLVAGWGTDTQYF
>NA|TRBV25-1|NA|TRBJ1-4
TGTGCCAGCAGTGAATTGGAGACGGGGGCTAATGAAAAACTGTTTTTT
CASSELETGANEKLFF
>TRBD1|TRBV6-5|many|TRBJ2-7
TGTGCCAGCAGTTACCCGGACAGGGGTTCTGACTTC
CASSYPDRGSDF
>TRBD1|TRBV9|few|TRBJ1-1
TGTGCCAGCAGCGCAACAGGGGGCTGGGATGAAGCTTTCTTT
CASSATGGWDEAFF
>TRBD2|TRBV13|few|TRBJ2-3
TGTGCCAGCAGCCGGGGGGCAGATACGCAGTATTTT
CASSRGADTQYF
>TRBD2|TRBV12-3/TRBV12-4|NA|TRBJ2-3
TGTGCCAGCATCCCGACCTGGAGCGGGGTGGATACGCAGTATTTT
CASIPTWSGVDTQYF
>NA|TRBV7-9|NA|TRBJ1-6
TGTGCCAGCAGCACCTACAGGGAAGTACGGAATTCACCCCTCCACTTT
CASSTYREVRNSPLHF
>TRBD2|TRBV9|NA|TRBJ2-1
TGTGCCAGCAGCGCCCGAGCGGGGGGGCACAATGAGCAGTTCTTC
CASSARAGGHNEQFF
>TRBD1|TRBV27|few|TRBJ1-1
TGTGCCAGCAGTAGATGGGACAGCATGAACACTGAAGCTTTCTTT
CASSRWDSMNTEAFF
>NA|TRBV25-1|NA|TRBJ2-3
TGTGCCAGCAGTGAATCCGGCCTAGCCGAGACAGATACGCAGTATTTT
CASSESGLAETDTQYF
>NA|TRBV27|NA|TRBJ2-7
TGTGCCAGCAGTTCTGGCAGATACTACGAGCAGTACTTC
CASSSGRYYEQYF
>NA|TRBV19|NA|TRBJ1-1
TGTGCCAGTAGCCCGGTGGGTGAGAACACTGAAGCTTTCTTT
CASSPVGENTEAFF
>TRBD1|TRBV9|many|TRBJ2-4
TGTGCCAGCAGCCCCCGACAGGGGCTAAAGTTACAGGACATTCAGTACTTC
CASSPRQGLKLQDIQYF
>NA|TRBV7-9|NA|TRBJ1-1
TGTGCCAGCAGCTCCTTCCAGGGTTCGATCACTGAAGCTTTCTTT
CASSSFQGSITEAFF
>TRBD1|TRBV6-2/TRBV6-3|few|TRBJ2-7
TGTGCCAGCAGTTACTCGAAGGACAGGGGATCCTACGAGCAGTACTTC
CASSYSKDRGSYEQYF
>TRBD2|TRBV9|NA|TRBJ2-2
TGTGCCAGCAGCGACAGGACTAGCCCGGGGCCCGGGGAGCTGTTTTTT
CASSDRTSPGPGELFF
>NA|TRBV7-3|many|TRBJ2-3
TGTGCCAGCAGCTTAACGGGTAGCCACACAGATACGCAGTATTTT
CASSLTGSHTDTQYF
>NA|TRBV20-1|NA|TRBJ1-1
TGCAGTGCTTACCCTTCCGGACAGATTATGAACACTGAAGCTTTCTTT
CSAYPSGQIMNTEAFF
>TRBD1|TRBV7-9|many|TRBJ2-5
TGTGCCAGCAGCTCCCGGGACAGGGGGAGAGGAGAGACCCAGTACTTC
CASSSRDRGRGETQYF
>NA|TRBV12-3/TRBV12-4|many|TRBJ1-2
TGTGCCAGCAGTTGGGGGGGTGGCTACACCTTC
CASSWGGGYTF
>NA|TRBV7-9|few|TRBJ2-5
TGTGCCAGCAGCTTAGTTTTAGGGCCGCGAGATCCCCAGTACTTC
CASSLVLGPRDPQYF
>NA|TRBV27|NA|TRBJ1-5
TGTGCCAGCAGTTGGGGGGGCCCCAATCAGCCCCAGCATTTT
CASSWGGPNQPQHF
>TRBD2|TRBV12-3/TRBV12-4|NA|TRBJ2-2
TGTGCCAGCAGGATAGCGGGGGGCAAGAACACCGGGGAGCTGTTTTTT
CASRIAGGKNTGELFF
>NA|TRBV20-1|NA|TRBJ2-5
TGCAGTGCAGCACCCCTCGATGCAGGGCTACAAGAGACCCAGTACTTC
CSAAPLDAGLQETQYF
>NA|TRBV7-6|NA|TRBJ1-1
TGTGCCAGCAGCCCCACAGGCGGAAAGAACACTGAAGCTTTCTTT
CASSPTGGKNTEAFF
>TRBD2|TRBV7-2|NA|TRBJ2-3
TGTGCCAGCAGCTTATCGGGACTAGCGGGGGCCATCACAGATACGCAGTATTTT
CASSLSGLAGAITDTQYF
>NA|TRBV7-9|many|TRBJ2-3
TGTGCCAGCAGCCAAGGCTACCCTAGCACAGATACGCAGTATTTT
CASSQGYPSTDTQYF
>NA|TRBV13|NA|TRBJ1-1
TGTGCCAGCAGCCACCTCGGGGGCCCTGAAGCTTTCTTT
CASSHLGGPEAFF
>NA|TRBV7-9|few|TRBJ1-1
TGTGCCAGCAGCTCCCAGGTATATTTGGGAGCTTTCTTT
CASSSQVYLGAFF
>NA|TRBV18|NA|TRBJ1-2
TGTGCCAGCTCACCTCCTTCGAGAAGGGGGGATGGCTACACCTTC
CASSPPSRRGDGYTF
>TRBD1|TRBV7-9|NA|TRBJ1-1
TGTGCCAGCAGCTTAGACAGGGGAATTGTTAAAGCTTTCTTT
CASSLDRGIVKAFF